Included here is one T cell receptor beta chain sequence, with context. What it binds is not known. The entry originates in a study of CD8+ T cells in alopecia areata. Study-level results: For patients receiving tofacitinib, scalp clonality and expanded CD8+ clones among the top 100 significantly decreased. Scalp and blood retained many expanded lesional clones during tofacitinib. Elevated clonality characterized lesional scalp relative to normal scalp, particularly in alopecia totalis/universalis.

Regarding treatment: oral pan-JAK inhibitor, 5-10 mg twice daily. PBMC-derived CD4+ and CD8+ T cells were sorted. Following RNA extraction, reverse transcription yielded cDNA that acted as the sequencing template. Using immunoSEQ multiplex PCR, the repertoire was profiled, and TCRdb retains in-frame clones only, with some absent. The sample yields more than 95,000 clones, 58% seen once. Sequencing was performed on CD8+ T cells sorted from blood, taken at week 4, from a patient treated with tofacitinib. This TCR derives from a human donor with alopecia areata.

CDR3 DNA sequence: TGCGCCAGCAGTCAATTTCTAAGGACAGGACCCTCCTACGAGCAGTACTTC. Protein sequence: CASSQFLRTGPSYEQYF. V usage is TRBV23-1 and J usage is TRBJ2-7; 7 bases are a match to TRBD1. TRBV23-1 is assigned to the ORF class and has an uncertain function. V was pared by 1 base and J by 0 bases, with 9 bases of the junction left unmatched. The CDR3 loop spans 17 amino acids.